This is a list of T cell receptor beta chains from one sample in a study of tumor-infiltrating lymphocytes in primary liver carcinoma. MiXCR, applied by TCRdb to the multiplex PCR reads, yields one record per CDR3 protein. This sample yields under 110,000 distinct CDR3 sequences, of which around 66% are seen a single time; around 12% belongs to the top ten. Sequencing was carried out using liver tumor tissue from sampling region 2. Source of these receptors: a woman in her fifties or sixties with primary liver carcinoma and hepatitis B virus infection. Each CDR3 is given with its conserved first and last residue. D genes are given only for firm matches. Clone sizes are given selectively: once, few, many, or a class where the clone is expanded.

V	J	D	size	CDR3	DNA
TRBV2	TRBJ2-1	NA	few	CASSERGGGRGEQFF	TGTGCCAGCAGTGAGCGAGGGGGAGGGAGAGGTGAGCAGTTCTTC
TRBV14	TRBJ2-7	TRBD2	NA	CASSQDSRDYYEQHF	TGTGCCAGCAGCCAAGATTCCCGGGACTATTACGAGCAGCATTTC
TRBV11-3	TRBJ2-1	NA	once	CTSSLDQVGNEQFF	TGTACCAGCAGCTTAGATCAAGTGGGCAATGAGCAGTTCTTC
TRBV29-1	TRBJ2-3	TRBD2	NA	CSAAGVGLADTQYF	TGCAGCGCTGCGGGGGTAGGGCTGGCAGATACGCAGTATTTT
TRBV12-3/TRBV12-4	TRBJ2-5	TRBD2	many	CASSLGGNRETQYF	TGTGCCAGCAGTCTGGGGGGGAACAGAGAGACCCAGTACTTC
TRBV6-6	TRBJ2-1	NA	NA	CASSHIDLGQFF	TGTGCTAGCAGCCACATAGATCTCGGGCAGTTCTTC
TRBV11-3	TRBJ2-1	NA	NA	CASNSRGAQTMGNEQFF	TGTGCCAGCAACTCCCGGGGGGCGCAGACCATGGGCAATGAGCAGTTTTTC
TRBV28	TRBJ2-3	NA	NA	CASNAAGISTDTQYF	TGTGCCAGCAATGCAGCGGGTATTAGCACAGATACGCAGTATTTT
TRBV29-1	TRBJ2-3	TRBD2	NA	CSVTRLAGGTDAQYF	TGCAGCGTCACGAGACTAGCGGGGGGCACAGATGCGCAGTATTTT
TRBV5-6	TRBJ2-2	NA	many	CASSLGRNTGELFF	TGTGCCAGCAGCTTGGGTAGGAACACCGGGGAGCTGTTTTTT
TRBV5-4	TRBJ2-3	NA	many	CASTVEGGQDTQYF	TGTGCCAGCACCGTGGAGGGCGGTCAAGATACGCAGTATTTT
TRBV5-1	TRBJ2-3	NA	many	CASSVAPGLQGTDTQYF	TGCGCCAGCAGCGTTGCACCGGGACTCCAAGGCACAGATACGCAGTATTTT
TRBV12-3/TRBV12-4	TRBJ1-5	TRBD1	NA	CTSSLTGGGQPQHF	TGTACCAGCAGCCTGACAGGGGGCGGGCAGCCCCAACATTTT
TRBV4-1	TRBJ2-7	NA	NA	CASSQDTPGLYGQYF	TGCGCCAGCAGCCAAGATACCCCAGGGCTCTACGGGCAGTACTTC
TRBV11-2	TRBJ2-7	TRBD1	NA	CPSSSQPGQGARYEQYF	TGTCCCAGCAGCTCCCAACCGGGACAGGGGGCGCGATACGAGCAGTACTTC
TRBV5-4	TRBJ2-7	NA	many	CASSLGLGGSYEQYF	TGTGCCAGCAGCTTGGGACTAGGGGGGTCCTACGAGCAGTACTTC
TRBV11-2	TRBJ2-2	TRBD2	NA	CASNFRLAGDEGELFF	TGTGCCAGCAACTTCAGACTAGCGGGAGATGAGGGGGAGCTGTTTTTT
TRBV7-9	TRBJ2-1	TRBD1	few	CASSFRTGPGEQFF	TGTGCCAGCAGCTTTAGGACAGGGCCCGGTGAGCAGTTCTTC
TRBV12-3/TRBV12-4	TRBJ2-6	TRBD1	many	CASSRRQGGINVLTF	TGTGCCAGCAGTCGACGACAGGGTGGGATCAACGTCCTGACTTTC
TRBV10-3	TRBJ1-5	NA	once	CAIQPQDASNQPQHF	TGTGCCATCCAGCCCCAGGACGCTAGCAATCAGCCCCAGCATTTT
TRBV7-8	TRBJ2-5	TRBD1	once	CASSFRQGPLETHYF	TGTGCCAGCAGCTTTCGACAGGGGCCGTTGGAGACCCACTACTTC
TRBV11-3	TRBJ2-7	NA	NA	CDSSLPPRDGYEQYF	TGTGACAGCAGCCTCCCCCCCCGGGACGGCTACGAGCAGTACTTC
TRBV11-3	TRBJ2-7	TRBD2	NA	CASILEASGRHPRTTYEQYF	TGTGCTAGCATCTTAGAAGCTAGCGGGAGACATCCTCGGACAACCTACGAGCAGTACTTC
TRBV12-3/TRBV12-4	TRBJ2-5	TRBD2	NA	CASSRGLVGGSRETQYF	TGTGCCAGCAGTCGAGGACTAGTGGGAGGGTCCAGGGAGACCCAATACTTC
TRBV12-3/TRBV12-4	TRBJ1-6	NA	once	CASCPLKAASPLHF	TGTGCCAGCTGTCCCCTGAAAGCGGCTTCACCCCTCCACTTT
TRBV6-5	TRBJ2-1	TRBD2	many	CASSSRTSGRGEQFF	TGTGCCAGCAGTTCCAGGACTAGCGGGAGGGGTGAGCAGTTCTTC
TRBV12-3/TRBV12-4	TRBJ1-2	NA	NA	CAISLGGGSYGYIF	TGTGCCATCAGTTTAGGGGGTGGGAGCTATGGTTACATCTTC
TRBV6-2/TRBV6-3	TRBJ2-7	NA	NA	CACSDPLSRSYEQYF	TGTGCCTGCAGTGATCCTTTATCGCGATCGTACGAGCAGTACTTT
TRBV11-1	TRBJ2-2	NA	large	CASRPSLDTGELFF	TGTGCCAGCAGACCGAGCCTTGACACCGGGGAGCTGTTTTTT
TRBV12-3/TRBV12-4	TRBJ2-1	TRBD1	NA	CANKSTAAGGSYNEHFF	TGTGCCAATAAATCGACCGCGGCAGGGGGCTCCTACAATGAGCATTTCTTC
TRBV11-2	TRBJ2-1	NA	NA	CGSPDSRYREQFF	TGTGGCAGTCCGGACTCGAGGTATAGGGAGCAGTTCTTC
TRBV11-2	TRBJ1-3	NA	NA	CVSSSRPDRGAYSGNTIYF	TGTGTCAGCAGCTCACGCCCAGATAGGGGAGCGTACTCTGGAAACACCATATATTTT
TRBV6-6	TRBJ1-5	TRBD1	NA	CASSFRQGNNRPQHF	TGTGCCAGCAGTTTCAGACAGGGCAACAATCGGCCCCAGCATTTT
TRBV11-3	TRBJ2-1	TRBD2	NA	CANSSGLALEQFF	TGTGCCAACAGCTCAGGACTAGCGCTTGAGCAGTTCTTC
TRBV6-2/TRBV6-3	TRBJ2-7	TRBD2	many	CASSYLRQRSGVEQYF	TGTGCCAGCAGTTACCTCCGACAGAGGAGCGGGGTGGAGCAGTACTTC
TRBV29-1	TRBJ2-1	TRBD2	many	CSVEVRTSGINEQFF	TGCAGCGTTGAAGTCCGGACTAGCGGGATTAATGAGCAGTTCTTC
TRBV12-3/TRBV12-4	TRBJ1-1	TRBD1	NA	CTSSPWTGTEAFF	TGTACCAGCAGTCCCTGGACAGGGACTGAAGCTTTCTTT
TRBV5-1	TRBJ2-7	TRBD1	many	CASRGQGAPLKQYF	TGCGCCAGCAGGGGACAGGGGGCCCCTCTTAAGCAGTACTTC
TRBV11-3	TRBJ2-7	TRBD2	NA	CTSSPGIAGNYEQYF	TGTACCAGCAGCCCCGGGATAGCGGGCAACTACGAGCAGTACTTC
TRBV28	TRBJ1-2	TRBD1	NA	CASSLPTGDYGYTF	TGTGCCAGCAGTTTACCGACAGGGGACTATGGCTACACCTTC
TRBV5-6	TRBJ2-7	TRBD1	NA	CASSLVDRNTHEQYF	TGTGCCAGCAGCTTGGTGGACAGGAATACTCACGAGCAGTATTTC
TRBV4-1	TRBJ2-7	NA	NA	CACIHPGEGGKEQYF	TGCGCCTGTATCCACCCTGGAGAAGGGGGGAAAGAGCAGTACTTC
TRBV11-3	TRBJ2-2	TRBD2	NA	CASSLGGLAGNAGELFF	TGTGCCAGCAGCCTAGGCGGGCTAGCGGGTAACGCCGGGGAGCTGTTTTTT
TRBV7-9	TRBJ2-7	NA	many	CASSLRWGEPQYF	TGTGCCAGCAGCTTAAGGTGGGGGGAGCCGCAGTACTTC
TRBV28	TRBJ2-1	TRBD2	few	CASTVGGLAGGYNEQFF	TGTGCCAGCACCGTTGGGGGACTAGCGGGAGGGTATAATGAGCAGTTCTTC
TRBV28	TRBJ2-5	NA	NA	CASSRQTPKETQYF	TGTGCCAGCAGCCGTCAGACACCCAAGGAGACCCAGTACTTC
TRBV5-4	TRBJ2-2	TRBD2	many	CASRLAANTGELFF	TGTGCCAGCAGACTAGCGGCGAACACCGGGGAGCTGTTTTTT
TRBV28	TRBJ2-3	NA	few	CASSLPDGSTDTQYF	TGTGCCAGCAGCCTTCCAGACGGCAGCACAGATACGCAGTATTTT
TRBV7-9	TRBJ2-4	NA	many	CASIGGAKNIQYF	TGTGCATCCATCGGGGGAGCCAAAAACATTCAGTACTTC